This section outlines one T cell receptor (beta chain) sequence together with its context. Its antigen is unknown. These data belong to a study of cytomegalovirus exposure and HLA in healthy donors. Study conclusions and caveats: A later analysis revealed that TCR association rates differed between HLA loci, peaking at DRB1 and bottoming out at HLA-C.

Germline V CDR1 and CDR2: SGHDT, YYEEEE. The CDR3 is 15 amino acids. The PCR employed 60 Vbeta primers together with 13 Jbeta primers. Sequencing was performed with immunoSEQ multiplex PCR; in TCRdb, only in-frame clones are kept and a portion is missing. This table holds about 190,000 clones, 74% found once. The V and J genes are TRBV5-6 and TRBJ2-5; 10 bases align to TRBD1. Near its end, the DNA agrees better with TRBJ2-7, so the J call may be wrong. The sequence came from a woman younger than 45 in good health and CMV-seropositive. The sequencing input was PBMCs. As DNA, the CDR3 is TGTGCCAGCAGCATAGGGACAGGGGCTTCCTACGAGCAGTACTTC. This translates into CASSIGTGASYEQYF.